This T cell receptor beta chain stems from a study of cytomegalovirus exposure and HLA in healthy donors. PCR used 60 Vbeta primers and 13 Jbeta primers. Using immunoSEQ multiplex PCR, the repertoire was profiled, and TCRdb retains in-frame clones only, with some absent. The sample shows approximately 150,000 clones, about 70% of them seen only once. With respect to this clone: The antigen remains unidentified.

The trim removed 8 bases at V and 1 base at J, leaving 2 bases unmatched. Germline lookup yields CDR1 LNHDA and CDR2 SQIVND (reference sequence). CDR3 length: 14 amino acids. Study-wide findings and caveats: The authors later found HLA-associated TCR beta chains more clonally expanded than equally common others. Links to common viral pathogens appeared, in a later analysis, for several of the most significant clusters.

The TCR originated in a woman aged 40 to 50 in good health and CMV-seronegative. The gene calls are TRBV19 and TRBJ2-3, with 11 nucleotides matching TRBD2. Sequencing used PBMCs. The chain's CDR3 is CASGTSGRTDTQYF. DNA for the CDR3: TGTGCCAGTGGGACTAGCGGTCGCACAGATACGCAGTATTTT.